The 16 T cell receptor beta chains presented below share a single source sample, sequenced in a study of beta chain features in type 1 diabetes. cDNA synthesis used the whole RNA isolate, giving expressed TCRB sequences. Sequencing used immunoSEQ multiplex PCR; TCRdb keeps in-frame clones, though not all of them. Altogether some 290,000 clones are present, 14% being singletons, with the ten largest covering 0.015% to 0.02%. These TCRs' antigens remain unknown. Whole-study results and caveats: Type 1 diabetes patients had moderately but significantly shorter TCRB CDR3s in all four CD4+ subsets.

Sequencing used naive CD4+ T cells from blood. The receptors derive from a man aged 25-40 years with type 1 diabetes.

In nucleotides, the CDR3 is TGTGCCAGCAGAGAACAGGGGGCAGGGGACATTCAGTACTTC. Translation: CASREQGAGDIQYF. The V and J genes are TRBV6-5 and TRBJ2-4, with 9 positions matching TRBD1. The CDR3 is 14 residues long. Trimming took 6 bases from V and 8 from J; bases not matched to a gene: 8. The germline gives CDR1 MNHEY, CDR2 SVGAGI.

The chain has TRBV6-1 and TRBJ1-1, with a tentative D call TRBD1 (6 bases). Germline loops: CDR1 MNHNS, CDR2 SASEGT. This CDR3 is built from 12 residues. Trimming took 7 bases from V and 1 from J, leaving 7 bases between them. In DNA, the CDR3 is TGTGCCAGCACCAGGGGGAACACTGAAGCTTTCTTT. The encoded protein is CASTRGNTEAFF.

CDR3 in amino acids: CASSSDTNGPYEQYF. The CDR3 DNA reads as TGTGCCAGCAGTTCGGACACGAATGGTCCCTACGAGCAGTACTTC. This rearrangement joins TRBV28 to TRBJ2-7, with D perhaps matching TRBD1 (5 bases). V was trimmed by 4 bases and J by 2 bases, leaving 15 bases between them. The germline V gene encodes CDR1 MDHEN and CDR2 SYDVKM. The CDR3 is 15 residues long.

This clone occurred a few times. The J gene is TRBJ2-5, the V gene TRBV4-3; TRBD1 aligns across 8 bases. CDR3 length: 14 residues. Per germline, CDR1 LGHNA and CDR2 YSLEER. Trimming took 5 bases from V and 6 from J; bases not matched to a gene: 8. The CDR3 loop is CASSYGTGEKTQYF. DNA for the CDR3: TGCGCCAGCAGCTACGGGACAGGAGAGAAGACCCAGTACTTC.

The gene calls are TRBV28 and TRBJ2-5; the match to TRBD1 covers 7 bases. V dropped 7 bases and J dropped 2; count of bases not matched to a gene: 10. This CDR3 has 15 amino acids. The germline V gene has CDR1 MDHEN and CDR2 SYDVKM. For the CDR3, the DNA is TGTGCCAGCACCCAATCCGGGACAGCGCAAGAGACCCAGTACTTC. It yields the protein CASTQSGTAQETQYF.

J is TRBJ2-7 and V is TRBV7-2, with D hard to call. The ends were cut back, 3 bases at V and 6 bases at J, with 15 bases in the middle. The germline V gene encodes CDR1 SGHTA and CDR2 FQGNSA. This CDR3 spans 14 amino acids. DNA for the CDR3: TGTGCCAGCAGCTTCGAAGCGATACTACGCGAGCAGTACTTC. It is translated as CASSFEAILREQYF.

CDR3 sequence (DNA): TGCGCCAGCAGCTCGTCTAGGAACACCGGGGAGCTGTTTTTT. It translates to CASSSSRNTGELFF. The chain couples TRBV5-1 to TRBJ2-2; D not certain. Per the germline V gene, CDR1 is SGHRS and CDR2 is YFSETQ. The CDR3 has 14 residues. V was shortened by 3 bases and J by 1 base, with 7 bases between the two germline ends.

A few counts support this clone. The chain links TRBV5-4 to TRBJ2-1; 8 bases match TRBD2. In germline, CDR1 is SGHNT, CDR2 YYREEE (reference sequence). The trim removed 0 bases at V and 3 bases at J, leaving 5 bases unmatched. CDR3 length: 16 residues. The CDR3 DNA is TGTGCCAGCAGCTTGGTGGTCACTAGCGGCTACAATGAGCAGTTCTTC. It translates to CASSLVVTSGYNEQFF.

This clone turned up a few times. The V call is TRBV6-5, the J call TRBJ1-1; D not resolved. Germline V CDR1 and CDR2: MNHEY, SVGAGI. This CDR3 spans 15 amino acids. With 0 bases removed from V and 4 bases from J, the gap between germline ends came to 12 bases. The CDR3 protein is CASSYSAGPGTEAFF. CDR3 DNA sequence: TGTGCCAGCAGTTACTCCGCTGGGCCCGGCACTGAAGCTTTCTTT.

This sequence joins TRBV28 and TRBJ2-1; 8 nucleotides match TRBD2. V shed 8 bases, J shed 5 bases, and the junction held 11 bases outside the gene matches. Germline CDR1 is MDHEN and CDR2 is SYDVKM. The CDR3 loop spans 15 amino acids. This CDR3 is CASHLLAATNNEQFF. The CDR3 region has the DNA TGTGCCAGCCACCTACTAGCGGCTACAAACAATGAGCAGTTCTTC. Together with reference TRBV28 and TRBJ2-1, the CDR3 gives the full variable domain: DVKVTQSSRYLVKRTGEKVFLECVQDMDHENMFWYRQDPGLGLRLIYFSYDVKMKEKGDIPEGYSVSREKKERFSLILESASTNQTSMYLCASHLLAATNNEQFFGPGTRLTVL.

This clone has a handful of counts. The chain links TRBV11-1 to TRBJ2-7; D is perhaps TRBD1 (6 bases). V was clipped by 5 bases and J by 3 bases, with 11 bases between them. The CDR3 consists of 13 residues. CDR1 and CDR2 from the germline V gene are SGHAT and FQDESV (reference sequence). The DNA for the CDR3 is TGTGCCAGCAGCACCGGACAGATCTACGAGCAGTACTTC. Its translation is CASSTGQIYEQYF.

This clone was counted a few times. The CDR3 DNA follows: TGTGCCTGGGGGCGGGTAGAAGCTTTCTTT. This codes for CAWGRVEAFF. This sequence joins TRBV30 and TRBJ1-1; D gene unclear. Trimming stripped 5 bases from V and 8 bases from J, with 9 bases between. This CDR3 comprises 10 residues. Germline-derived CDR1 and CDR2 are GTSNPN and SVGIG (reference sequence).

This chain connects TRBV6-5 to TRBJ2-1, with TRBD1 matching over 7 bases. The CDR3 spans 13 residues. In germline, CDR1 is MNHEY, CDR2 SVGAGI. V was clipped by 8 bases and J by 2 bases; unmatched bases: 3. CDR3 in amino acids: CASRDSPYNEQFF. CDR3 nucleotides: TGTGCCAGCCGGGACAGCCCCTACAATGAGCAGTTCTTC.

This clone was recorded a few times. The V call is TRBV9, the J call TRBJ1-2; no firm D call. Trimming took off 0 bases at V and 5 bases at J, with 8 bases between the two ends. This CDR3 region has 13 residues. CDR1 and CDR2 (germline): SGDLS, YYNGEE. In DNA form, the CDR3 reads TGTGCCAGCAGCGTAGGTGGGAGATATGGCTACACCTTC. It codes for CASSVGGRYGYTF. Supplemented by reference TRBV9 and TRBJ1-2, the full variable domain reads DSGVTQTPKHLITATGQRVTLRCSPRSGDLSVYWYQQSLDQGLQFLIQYYNGEERAKGNILERFSAQQFPDLHSELNLSSLELGDSALYFCASSVGGRYGYTFGSGTRLTVV.

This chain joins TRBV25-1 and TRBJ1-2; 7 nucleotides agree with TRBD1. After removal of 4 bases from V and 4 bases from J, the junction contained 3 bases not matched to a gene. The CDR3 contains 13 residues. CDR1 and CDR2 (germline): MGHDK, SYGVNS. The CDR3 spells CASSGGQSYGYTF. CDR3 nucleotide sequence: TGTGCCAGCAGTGGGGGACAGTCCTATGGCTACACCTTC.

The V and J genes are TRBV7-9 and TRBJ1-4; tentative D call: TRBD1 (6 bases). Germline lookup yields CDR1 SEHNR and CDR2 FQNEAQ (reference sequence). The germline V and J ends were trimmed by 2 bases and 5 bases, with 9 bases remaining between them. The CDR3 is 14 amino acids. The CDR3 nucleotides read TGTGCCAGCAGCTTACAGGGGCTCAATGAAAAACTGTTTTTT. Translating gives CASSLQGLNEKLFF. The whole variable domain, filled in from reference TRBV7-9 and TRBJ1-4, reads DTGVSQNPRHKITKRGQNVTFRCDPISEHNRLYWYRQTLGQGPEFLTYFQNEAQLEKSRLLSDRFSAERPKGSFSTLEIQRTEQGDSAMYLCASSLQGLNEKLFFGSGTQLSVL.